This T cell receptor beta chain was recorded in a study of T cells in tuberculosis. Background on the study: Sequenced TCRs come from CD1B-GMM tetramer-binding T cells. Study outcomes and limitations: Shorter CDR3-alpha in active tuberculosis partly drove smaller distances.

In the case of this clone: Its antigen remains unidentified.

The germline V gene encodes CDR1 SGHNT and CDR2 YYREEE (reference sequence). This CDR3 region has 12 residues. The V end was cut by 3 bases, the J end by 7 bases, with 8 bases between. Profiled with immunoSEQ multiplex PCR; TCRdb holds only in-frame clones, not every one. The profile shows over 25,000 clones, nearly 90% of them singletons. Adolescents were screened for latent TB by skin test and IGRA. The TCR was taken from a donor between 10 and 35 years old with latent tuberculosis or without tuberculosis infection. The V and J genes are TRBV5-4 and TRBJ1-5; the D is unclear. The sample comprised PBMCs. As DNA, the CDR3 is TGTGCCAGCAGCTCGCGGGGACAGCCCCAGCATTTT. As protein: CASSSRGQPQHF.